These T cell receptor beta chains were read from a single sample in a study of blood T cell repertoires in COVID-19. TCRdb's table, derived via immunoSEQ multiplex PCR, lists solely in-frame clones and lacks some. The table records around 50,000 clones, over 75% of them present only once. Sequenced: peripheral blood. These receptor sequences come from a man aged 35-49 years with active COVID-19. The CDR3 runs from the conserved cysteine through the conserved F or W. Fields, in order: J gene, V gene, clone size, D gene, CDR3 DNA, CDR3 protein. A D gene is named only where the DNA matches it firmly. Size is omitted from some rows. Given values are once, few, many or a class for expanded clones.

TRBJ2-1 TRBV7-2 - - TGTGCCAGCAGCTTAGGACTATCCAATGAGCAGTTCTTC CASSLGLSNEQFF
TRBJ1-4 TRBV6-5 - - TGTGCCAGCAGCAGGGAAGCTCGCGAAAAACTGTTTTTT CASSREAREKLFF
TRBJ1-1 TRBV5-6 few - TGTGCCAGCAGCTTGGGGGCAGGGGAAGGAAGAGGGGCTTTCTTT CASSLGAGEGRGAFF
TRBJ2-3 TRBV19 - - TGTGCCAGTAGTAGAGATTCCCTACGCACAGATACGCAGTATTTT CASSRDSLRTDTQYF
TRBJ2-2 TRBV2 - TRBD2 TGTGCCAGCAGGCGGGAGAGCGGGGAGCTGTTTTTT CASRRESGELFF
TRBJ2-5 TRBV11-2 - - TGTGCCAGCAGCTTATCAGGGAATTTTCTGGAGACCCAGTACTTC CASSLSGNFLETQYF
TRBJ2-7 TRBV6-5 - TRBD1 TGTGCCAGCAGCCCGGGACAGGCCAGCTACGAGCAGTACTTC CASSPGQASYEQYF
TRBJ2-7 TRBV6-5 - TRBD1 TGTGCCACAGGGGGCTACGAGCAGTACTTC CATGGYEQYF
TRBJ1-4 TRBV6-6 - - TGTGCCAGCAGCCCCGGGGTCGGGGGGGGCGAAAAACTGTTTTTT CASSPGVGGGEKLFF
TRBJ1-2 TRBV29-1 - - TGCAGCGTTCTACGTCCCGGGGGTCGGAACTATGGCTACACCTTC CSVLRPGGRNYGYTF
TRBJ2-1 TRBV28 - TRBD1 TGTGCCAGCAGACCCTCAGGGGGCTATGAGCAGTTCTTC CASRPSGGYEQFF
TRBJ2-2 TRBV29-1 - - TGCAGCGTTGAAGGACAGCACACCGGGGAGCTGTTTTTT CSVEGQHTGELFF
TRBJ2-1 TRBV30 - TRBD2 TGTGCCTGGAGTCTCACTAGCGGGAGGTACAATGAGCAGTTCTTC CAWSLTSGRYNEQFF
TRBJ1-5 TRBV19 - - TGTGCCAGTAGTATAGGGGGGAGGTATAGCAATCAGCCCCAGCATTTT CASSIGGRYSNQPQHF
TRBJ2-3 TRBV24-1 - TRBD2 TGTGCCACCAGTGATCCGACTGGGGTTAGCGGGAGGGCCACAGATACGCAGTATTTT CATSDPTGVSGRATDTQYF
TRBJ2-1 TRBV6-5 - - TGTGCCAGTCCCCGGGGAGGAGGCTACAATGAGCAGTTCTTC CASPRGGGYNEQFF
TRBJ1-1 TRBV12-3/TRBV12-4 - - TGTGCCAGCAGTTTGGGAGGGGGTGAAGCTTTCTTT CASSLGGGEAFF
TRBJ1-1 TRBV6-5 - - TGTGCCAGCACCTACAGGGCCATGGGGAACACTGAAGCTTTCTTT CASTYRAMGNTEAFF
TRBJ2-3 TRBV5-1 - TRBD1 TGCGCCAGCCGAGAGACAGGGGATGCAGATACGCAGTATTTT CASRETGDADTQYF
TRBJ2-5 TRBV5-1 - - TGCGCCAGCAAGGCCGCCAGGAACCAAGAGACCCAGTACTTC CASKAARNQETQYF
TRBJ2-1 TRBV9 - TRBD2 TGTGCCAGCAGCGTAGGAGGGCGGGAGGACGAGCAGTTCTTC CASSVGGREDEQFF
TRBJ2-3 TRBV6-4 - - TGTGCCAGCAGTGACTCGAAGGCTAGCAGAAGCACAGATACGCAGTATTTT CASSDSKASRSTDTQYF
TRBJ2-2 TRBV9 - - TGTGCCAGCAGCGTAGTTGGCGGATCGAACACCGGGGAGCTGTTTTTT CASSVVGGSNTGELFF
TRBJ1-5 TRBV28 - - TGTGCCAGCACCCAATACTATAGCAATCAGCCCCAGCATTTT CASTQYYSNQPQHF
TRBJ2-1 TRBV9 - TRBD2 TGTGCCAGCAGCGCGGGACTAGCGGGAGTTGTGTACAATGAGCAGTTCTTC CASSAGLAGVVYNEQFF
TRBJ2-4 TRBV28 - TRBD2 TGTGCCAGCAGTTCTTCCTTTTCCTGGTTAGCGGGGGGAGTCATTCAGTACTTC CASSSSFSWLAGGVIQYF
TRBJ1-3 TRBV10-1 - - TGCGCCAGCAGTGAATCAGGGGCGAGAGGAAACACCATATATTTT CASSESGARGNTIYF
TRBJ1-4 TRBV9 - TRBD1 TGTGCCAGCAGCTCGGAAGACAGGGGGCATGAAAAACTGTTTTTT CASSSEDRGHEKLFF
TRBJ2-5 TRBV4-1 - - TGCGCCAGCAGCCAGCCGGGAGAACAAGAGACCCAGTACTTC CASSQPGEQETQYF